This note documents a single T cell receptor beta chain sequence. J lost 2 bases, V lost 0 bases, and 4 bases had no gene match. Germline lookup yields CDR1 SGHRS and CDR2 YFSETQ. CDR3 length: 18 residues. The entry originates in a study of blood T cell repertoires in COVID-19. The overall study: Acute-phase and convalescent COVID-19 samples originated in the United States, Italy and Spain. T cells, B-cell-depleted T cells, or PBMCs provided the cDNA or gDNA that served as material.

Per the original data handling: How many nucleated cells were present was estimated from reference gene primer amplification. The method was immunoSEQ multiplex PCR; TCRdb's version includes in-frame clones alone and lacks a portion of them. V and J calls and clone size come straight from that table; D and trimming were deduced from the DNA. The table lists about 230,000 clones, 70% to 90% of them singletons. The chain recombines TRBV5-1 with TRBJ2-6, with TRBD1 matching 11 bases. The clonotype originates from a woman in her 70s with active or convalescent COVID-19. The sample consisted of peripheral blood. CDR3 loop: CASSLGGQGATGANVLTF. CDR3 in DNA: TGCGCCAGCAGCTTGGGAGGACAGGGGGCCACTGGGGCCAACGTCCTGACTTTC.